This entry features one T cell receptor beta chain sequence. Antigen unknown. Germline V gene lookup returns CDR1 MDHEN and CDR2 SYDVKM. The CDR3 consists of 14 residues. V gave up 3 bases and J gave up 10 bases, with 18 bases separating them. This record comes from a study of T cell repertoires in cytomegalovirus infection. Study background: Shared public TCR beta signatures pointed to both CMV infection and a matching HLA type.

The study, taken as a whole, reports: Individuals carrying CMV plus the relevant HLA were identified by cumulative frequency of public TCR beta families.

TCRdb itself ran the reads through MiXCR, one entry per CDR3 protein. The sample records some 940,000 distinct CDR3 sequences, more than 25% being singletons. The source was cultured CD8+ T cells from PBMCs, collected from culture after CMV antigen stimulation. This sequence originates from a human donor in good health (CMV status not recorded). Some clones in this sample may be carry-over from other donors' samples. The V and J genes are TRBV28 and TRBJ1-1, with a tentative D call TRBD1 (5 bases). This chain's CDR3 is CASSLTTGALGAFF. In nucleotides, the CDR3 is TGTGCCAGCAGTTTGACAACAGGTGCCCTAGGAGCTTTCTTT.